The 22 T cell receptor beta chains in this list originate from one sample, sequenced in a study of follicular helper T cells after annual influenza vaccination. Sequencing was performed with immunoSEQ multiplex PCR; in TCRdb, only in-frame clones are kept and a portion is missing. Here the sample spans about 5,000 clones, 75% to 85% being singletons. Regarding time point: 2015-2016 season, pre-vaccination. The sequenced sample was CXCR5+ CD38- circulating T follicular helper cells from blood, obtained on the day of influenza vaccination. Stated subset: circulating Tfh, non-naive CD4+CXCR5+PD-1+ (ICOS+CD38+ or ICOS-CD38-). The receptor set was obtained from an adult who received the influenza vaccine.

The V gene is TRBV5-8, the J gene TRBJ1-4, with no clear D. The germline V and J ends were trimmed by 1 base and 7 bases, with 2 bases remaining between them. CDR1 and CDR2 (germline): SGHTS, YDEGEE. This CDR3 is 11 amino acids long. In DNA, the CDR3 is TGTGCCAGCAGCTTGATTGAAAAACTGTTTTTT. Protein sequence: CASSLIEKLFF.

This clone was recorded only once. The V call is TRBV11-1, the J call TRBJ2-5; 15 positions match TRBD2. The germline V gene has CDR1 SGHAT and CDR2 FQDESV (reference sequence). The ends lost 7 bases at V and 4 bases at J; junction bases unmatched: 10. The CDR3 sequence is 17 residues long. DNA for the CDR3: TGTGCCAGCACTTCCGGGACTAGCGGGAGGATGGGAGAGACCCAGTACTTC. Its translation: CASTSGTSGRMGETQYF.

The V gene is TRBV2, the J gene TRBJ2-1, with D perhaps given as TRBD1 or TRBD2 (5 bases each). Germline V CDR1 and CDR2: SNHLY, FYNNEI. The CDR3 has 15 amino acids. V lost 5 bases and J 4 bases, leaving 15 bases between the germline ends. The DNA of the CDR3 is TGTGCCAGCAGTCCAGGGATTGGGGGTTACAATGAGCAGTTCTTC. The encoded protein is CASSPGIGGYNEQFF.

The J gene is TRBJ2-2, the V gene TRBV27; 11 bases fit TRBD1. Germline V lookup: CDR1 MNHEY, CDR2 SMNVEV (reference sequence). The V gene end was trimmed by 2 bases and the J gene end by 3 bases; junction bases not matched to a gene: 8. The CDR3 sequence is 18 residues long. The CDR3 here is CASSLRPRTGGYTGELFF. The DNA for the CDR3 is TGTGCCAGCAGTTTACGCCCCCGGACAGGGGGCTACACCGGGGAGCTGTTTTTT.

The genes are TRBV5-1 and TRBJ2-7, with D perhaps matching TRBD1 (6 bases). The CDR3 spans 14 residues. V lost 2 bases and J lost 0, with 9 bases in between. Germline CDR1 reads SGHRS; CDR2 reads YFSETQ. The CDR3 coding sequence is TGCGCCAGCAGCTTCCAGGGGTCCTCCTACGAGCAGTACTTC. Protein: CASSFQGSSYEQYF.

The chain uses TRBV7-6 and TRBJ2-1; D call uncertain. Trimming pared 1 base from V and 4 bases from J, leaving 5 bases between. This CDR3 contains 13 residues. Germline V gene lookup returns CDR1 SGHVS and CDR2 FNYEAQ. The CDR3 loop is CASSLVVYNEQFF. The CDR3 nucleotides are TGTGCCAGCAGCTTAGTAGTATACAATGAGCAGTTCTTC.

The gene calls are TRBV10-3 and TRBJ2-1, with 7 bases identical to TRBD2. Germline V CDR1 and CDR2: ENHRY, SYGVKD. The CDR3 contains 13 residues. Trimming cost V 6 bases and J 3 bases; bases outside gene matches: 2. For the CDR3, the DNA is TGTGCCATCAGGGGGGAGGGCTACAATGAGCAGTTCTTC. This codes for CAIRGEGYNEQFF.

This clone has just one count. J is TRBJ2-3 and V is TRBV11-3; D uncertain. The germline V gene encodes CDR1 SGHNT and CDR2 YENEEA. This CDR3 has 16 amino acids. With 3 bases removed from V and 3 bases from J, the gap between germline ends came to 16 bases. The CDR3 here is CASSFGQRFETDTQYF. CDR3 DNA: TGTGCCAGCAGCTTCGGGCAGAGATTCGAAACAGATACGCAGTATTTT.

This chain connects TRBV7-9 to TRBJ1-4, with D uncertain. The CDR3 has 16 residues. The germline V gene encodes CDR1 SEHNR and CDR2 FQNEAQ (reference sequence). Trimming removed 2 bases from V and 0 bases from J, with 10 bases in between. The CDR3 sequence: CASSLSVPTTNEKLFF. DNA of the CDR3: TGTGCCAGCAGCTTATCAGTACCAACAACTAATGAAAAACTGTTTTTT. Looking up the rest from reference TRBV7-9 and TRBJ1-4 gives the full variable domain: DTGVSQNPRHKITKRGQNVTFRCDPISEHNRLYWYRQTLGQGPEFLTYFQNEAQLEKSRLLSDRFSAERPKGSFSTLEIQRTEQGDSAMYLCASSLSVPTTNEKLFFGSGTQLSVL.

V and J are TRBV30 and TRBJ1-5; maybe TRBD1 (6 bases). This CDR3 has 14 residues. Germline V gene lookup returns CDR1 GTSNPN and CDR2 SVGIG (reference sequence). V was pared by 2 bases and J by 2 bases, with 10 bases between. CDR3 sequence (DNA): TGTGCCTGGAGTACTCACAGGGGCAATCAGCCCCAGCATTTT. Its protein product is CAWSTHRGNQPQHF.

CDR3 residues: CASSLWRGEETQYF. The DNA of the CDR3 is TGTGCCAGCAGCTTATGGCGGGGGGAAGAGACCCAGTACTTC. The chain couples TRBV11-2 to TRBJ2-5, with 8 positions matching TRBD2. Looked up from germline, CDR1 is SGHAT and CDR2 is FQNNGV. The CDR3 consists of 14 residues. Germline trimming cut 2 bases from V and 3 bases from J; bases unmatched to any gene: 2.

In DNA form, the CDR3 reads TGCGCCAGCAGCTTGGGGGCCCAGCCCTACGAGCAGTACTTC. This codes for CASSLGAQPYEQYF. The chain employs TRBV5-1 and TRBJ2-7; D is ambiguous. CDR1 and CDR2 (germline): SGHRS, YFSETQ. V was trimmed by 0 bases and J by 2 bases, leaving 9 bases between them. The CDR3 has 14 amino acids.

Only one count was recorded for this clone. The chain couples TRBV9 to TRBJ2-5, with a weak D call TRBD2 (6 bases). Germline V lookup: CDR1 SGDLS, CDR2 YYNGEE. The CDR3 sequence is 16 residues long. Trimming left V 0 bases short and J 2 bases short, with 14 bases between. CDR3: CASSVVASSGQETQYF. The CDR3 nucleotides read TGTGCCAGCAGCGTAGTAGCTAGTAGCGGTCAAGAGACCCAGTACTTC.

The chain couples TRBV7-8 to TRBJ2-7, with 10 bases lining up with TRBD1. Germline loops: CDR1 SGHVS, CDR2 FQNEAQ. CDR3 length equals 14 residues. V shed 5 bases, J shed 4 bases, and the junction held 5 bases outside the gene matches. The CDR3 DNA follows: TGTGCCAGCAGCCGGACAGGGGGTCTGTACGAGCAGTACTTC. Protein: CASSRTGGLYEQYF. Using reference TRBV7-8 and TRBJ2-7 for the parts outside the CDR3, the full variable domain is GAGVSQSPRYKVAKRGQDVALRCDPISGHVSLFWYQQALGQGPEFLTYFQNEAQLDKSGLPSDRFFAERPEGSVSTLKIQRTQQEDSAVYLCASSRTGGLYEQYFGPGTRLTVT.

The rearrangement joins TRBV5-6 to TRBJ1-2, with 10 bases that match TRBD1. Germline V CDR1 and CDR2: SGHDT, YYEEEE. The CDR3 spans 14 residues. V lost 0 bases to trimming and J lost 4 bases; unmatched junction nucleotides: 0. The CDR3 sequence: CASSLGDRGYGYTF. The CDR3 DNA reads as TGTGCCAGCAGCTTGGGGGACAGGGGCTATGGCTACACCTTC.

J is TRBJ2-2 and V is TRBV9; no definite D call. Between the trimmed V and J ends, which lost 0 bases and 5 bases, there was a span of 5 bases. The CDR3 spans 13 residues. The germline gives CDR1 SGDLS, CDR2 YYNGEE. The CDR3 loop is CASSVDLTGELFF. In DNA, the CDR3 is TGTGCCAGCAGCGTAGACTTAACCGGGGAGCTGTTTTTT.

This clone showed up just a few times. The chain joins TRBV4-1 to TRBJ1-2, with 8 bases lining up with TRBD1. Germline CDR1 is MGHRA and CDR2 is YSYEKL. This CDR3 spans 15 amino acids. V lost 0 bases and J lost 6; bases outside the gene matches: 6. CDR3 nucleotide sequence: TGCGCCAGCAGCCAAGATTGGACAGGGATGAATGGCTACACCTTC. Translating it yields CASSQDWTGMNGYTF.

This clone was observed once. The gene calls are TRBV5-1 and TRBJ1-2, with 7 bases lining up with TRBD1. Germline lookup yields CDR1 SGHRS and CDR2 YFSETQ. Unmatched junction bases numbered 7, after V lost 2 bases and J lost 6 bases. The CDR3 sequence is 14 residues long. The CDR3 here is CASSLYQGVDGYTF. CDR3 nucleotide sequence: TGCGCCAGCAGCTTATACCAGGGGGTAGATGGCTACACCTTC.

The chain recombines TRBV5-4 with TRBJ1-1; D not certain. Trimming removed 0 bases at V and 7 bases at J, with 10 bases between. Germline CDR1 SGHNT, CDR2 YYREEE (reference sequence). CDR3 length: 13 residues. In nucleotides, the CDR3 is TGTGCCAGCAGCTTGGGGGGTGTTGTTGAAGCTTTCTTT. Encoded protein: CASSLGGVVEAFF.

This chain links TRBV6-7 with TRBJ1-5; D not resolved. TRBV6-7 is designated an ORF whose function remains uncertain. V was shortened by 10 bases and J by 7 bases, with 11 bases between the two germline ends. The CDR3 consists of 11 residues. In nucleotides, the CDR3 is TGTGCCATCAGGAGCCCCCAGCCCCAGCATTTT. Protein sequence: CAIRSPQPQHF.

The J gene is TRBJ2-6, the V gene TRBV19; 11 bases map to TRBD1. Germline V gives CDR1 LNHDA, CDR2 SQIVND (reference sequence). The CDR3 is made up of 19 amino acids. J was trimmed by 3 bases and V by 5 bases; bases with no gene match: 12. The chain's CDR3 is CASSVQPGQGGGGANVLTF. The DNA of the CDR3 is TGTGCCAGTAGTGTCCAACCGGGACAGGGGGGAGGTGGGGCCAACGTCCTGACTTTC. The whole variable domain, remainder taken from reference TRBV19 and TRBJ2-6, is DGGITQSPKYLFRKEGQNVTLSCEQNLNHDAMYWYRQDPGQGLRLIYYSQIVNDFQKGDIAEGYSVSREKKESFPLTVTSAQKNPTAFYLCASSVQPGQGGGGANVLTFGAGSRLTVL.

The chain couples TRBV5-1 to TRBJ1-4, with 7 bases that match TRBD1. V shed 0 bases and J 7 bases; nucleotides not matched to a gene: 6. In germline, CDR1 is SGHRS, CDR2 YFSETQ. The CDR3 length is 15 residues. The CDR3 DNA reads as TGCGCCAGCAGCTTGGGTAGGGGGCGGAGTGAAAAACTGTTTTTT. Translated, it gives CASSLGRGRSEKLFF.